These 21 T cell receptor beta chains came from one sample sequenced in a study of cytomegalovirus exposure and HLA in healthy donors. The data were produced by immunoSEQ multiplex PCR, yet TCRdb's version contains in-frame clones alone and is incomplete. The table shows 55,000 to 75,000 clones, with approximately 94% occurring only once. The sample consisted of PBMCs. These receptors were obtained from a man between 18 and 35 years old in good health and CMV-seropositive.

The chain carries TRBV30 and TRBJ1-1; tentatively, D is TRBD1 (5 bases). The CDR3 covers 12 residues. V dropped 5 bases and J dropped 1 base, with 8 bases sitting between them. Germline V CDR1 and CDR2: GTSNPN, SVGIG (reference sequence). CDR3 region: CAWDSPNTEAFF. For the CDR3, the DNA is TGTGCCTGGGACAGCCCGAACACTGAAGCTTTCTTT.

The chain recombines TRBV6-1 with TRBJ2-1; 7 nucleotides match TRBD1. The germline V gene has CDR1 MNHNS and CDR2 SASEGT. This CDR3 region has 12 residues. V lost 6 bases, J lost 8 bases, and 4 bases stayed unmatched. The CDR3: CASRTGSHEQFF. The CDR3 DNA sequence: TGTGCCAGCAGGACAGGGTCGCATGAGCAGTTCTTC.

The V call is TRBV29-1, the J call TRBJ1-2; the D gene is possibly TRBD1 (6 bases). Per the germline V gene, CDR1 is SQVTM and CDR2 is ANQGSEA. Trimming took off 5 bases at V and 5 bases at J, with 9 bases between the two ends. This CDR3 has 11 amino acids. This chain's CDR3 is CSVPQGYGYTF. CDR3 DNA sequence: TGCAGCGTTCCCCAGGGGTATGGCTACACCTTC.

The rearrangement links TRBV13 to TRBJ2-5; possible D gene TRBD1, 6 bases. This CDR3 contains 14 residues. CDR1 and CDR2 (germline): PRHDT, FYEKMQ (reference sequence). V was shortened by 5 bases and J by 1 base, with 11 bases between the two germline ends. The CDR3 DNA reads TGTGCCAGCAGCCCATCACAGGGCCAAGAGACCCAGTACTTC. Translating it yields CASSPSQGQETQYF.

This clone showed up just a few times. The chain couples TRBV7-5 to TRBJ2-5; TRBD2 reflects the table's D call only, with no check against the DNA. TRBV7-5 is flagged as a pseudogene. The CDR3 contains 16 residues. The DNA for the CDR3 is TGTGTCAGAAGCTTAGGGGTAGCGGGAGGCCAAGAGACCCAGTACTTC. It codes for CVRSLGVAGGQETQYF.

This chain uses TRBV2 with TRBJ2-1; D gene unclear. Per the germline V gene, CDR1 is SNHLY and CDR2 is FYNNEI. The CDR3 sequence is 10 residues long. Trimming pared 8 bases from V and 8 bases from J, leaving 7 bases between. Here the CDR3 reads CASGGDEQFF. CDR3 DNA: TGTGCCAGCGGCGGAGATGAGCAGTTCTTC.

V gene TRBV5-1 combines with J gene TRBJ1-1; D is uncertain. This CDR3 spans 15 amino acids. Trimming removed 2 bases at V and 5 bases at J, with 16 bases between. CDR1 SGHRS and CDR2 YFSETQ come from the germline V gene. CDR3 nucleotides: TGCGCCAGCAGCTTTACCCAGAGGGCCGGGACTGAAGCTTTCTTT. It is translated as CASSFTQRAGTEAFF.

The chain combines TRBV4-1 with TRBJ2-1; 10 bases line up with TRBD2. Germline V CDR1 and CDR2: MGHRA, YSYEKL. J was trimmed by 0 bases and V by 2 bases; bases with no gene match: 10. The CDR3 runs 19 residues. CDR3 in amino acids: CASSQKGGASGSSYNEQFF. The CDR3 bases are TGCGCCAGCAGCCAAAAGGGGGGGGCTAGCGGGAGCTCCTACAATGAGCAGTTCTTC.

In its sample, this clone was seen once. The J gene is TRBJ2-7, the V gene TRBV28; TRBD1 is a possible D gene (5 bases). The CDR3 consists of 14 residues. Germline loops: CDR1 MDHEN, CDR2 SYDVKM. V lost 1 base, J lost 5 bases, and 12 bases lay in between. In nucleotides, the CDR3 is TGTGCCAGCAGTTTATTGGGCAGGGCCCACGAGCAGTACTTC. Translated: CASSLLGRAHEQYF.

This CDR3 reads CASIRSDTGELFF. CDR3 in DNA: TGTGCCAGCATCCGTAGCGATACCGGGGAGCTGTTTTTT. V is TRBV28 and J is TRBJ2-2; possible D gene TRBD2, 5 bases. Per germline, CDR1 MDHEN and CDR2 SYDVKM. The CDR3 covers 13 residues. The ends were cut back, 7 bases at V and 5 bases at J, with 11 bases in the middle. Together with reference TRBV28 and TRBJ2-2, the CDR3 gives the full variable domain: DVKVTQSSRYLVKRTGEKVFLECVQDMDHENMFWYRQDPGLGLRLIYFSYDVKMKEKGDIPEGYSVSREKKERFSLILESASTNQTSMYLCASIRSDTGELFFGEGSRLTVL.

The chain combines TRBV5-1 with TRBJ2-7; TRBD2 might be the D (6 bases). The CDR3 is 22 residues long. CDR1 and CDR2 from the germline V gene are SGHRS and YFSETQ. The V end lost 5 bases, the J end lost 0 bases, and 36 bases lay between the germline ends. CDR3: CASSPGMRRELERRWGSYEQYF. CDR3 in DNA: TGCGCCAGCAGTCCGGGGATGAGGAGGGAGCTGGAGAGGAGGTGGGGCTCCTACGAGCAGTACTTC. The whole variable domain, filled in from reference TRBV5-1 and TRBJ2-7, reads KAGVTQTPRYLIKTRGQQVTLSCSPISGHRSVSWYQQTPGQGLQFLFEYFSETQRNKGNFPGRFSGRQFSNSRSEMNVSTLELGDSALYLCASSPGMRRELERRWGSYEQYFGPGTRLTVT.

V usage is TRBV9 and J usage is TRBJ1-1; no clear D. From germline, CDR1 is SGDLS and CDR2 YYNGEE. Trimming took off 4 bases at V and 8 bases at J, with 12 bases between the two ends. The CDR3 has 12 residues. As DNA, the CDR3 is TGTGCCAGCAGCCCAGGAGGTGAAGAAGCTTTCTTT. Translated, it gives CASSPGGEEAFF.

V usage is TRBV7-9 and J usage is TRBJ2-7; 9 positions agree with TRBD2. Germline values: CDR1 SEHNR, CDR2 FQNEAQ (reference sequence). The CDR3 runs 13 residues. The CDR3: CASSVGSGGPTTV. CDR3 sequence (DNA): TGTGCCAGCAGCGTTGGGAGCGGGGGGCCTACTACAGTC.

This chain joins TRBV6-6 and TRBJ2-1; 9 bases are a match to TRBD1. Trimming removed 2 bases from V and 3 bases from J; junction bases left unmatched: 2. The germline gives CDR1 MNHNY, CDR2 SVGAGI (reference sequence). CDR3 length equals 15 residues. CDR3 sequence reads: CASSYAGQGYNEQFF. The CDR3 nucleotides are TGTGCCAGCAGTTACGCGGGACAGGGCTACAATGAGCAGTTCTTC.

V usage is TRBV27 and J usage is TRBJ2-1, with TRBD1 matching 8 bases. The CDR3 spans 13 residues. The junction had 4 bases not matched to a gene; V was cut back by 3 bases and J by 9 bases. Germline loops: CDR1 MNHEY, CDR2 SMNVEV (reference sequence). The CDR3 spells CASSFYQGAEQFF. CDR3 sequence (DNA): TGTGCCAGCAGTTTCTATCAGGGGGCTGAGCAGTTCTTC.

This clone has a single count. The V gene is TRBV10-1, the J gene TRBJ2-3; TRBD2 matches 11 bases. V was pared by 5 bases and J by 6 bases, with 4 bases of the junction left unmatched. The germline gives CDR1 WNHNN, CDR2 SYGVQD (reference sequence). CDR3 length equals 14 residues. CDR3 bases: TGCGCCAGCAGTACTAGCGGGAGATTCGATACGCAGTATTTT. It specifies CASSTSGRFDTQYF.

The CDR3 region has the DNA TGTGCCTGGAGTGTAAGGGAGGACACTGAAGCTTTCTTT. This sequence encodes CAWSVREDTEAFF. The chain employs TRBV30 and TRBJ1-1, with no clear D. The CDR3 is 13 residues long. V was trimmed by 0 bases and J by 3 bases, leaving 8 bases between them. Germline values: CDR1 GTSNPN, CDR2 SVGIG (reference sequence).

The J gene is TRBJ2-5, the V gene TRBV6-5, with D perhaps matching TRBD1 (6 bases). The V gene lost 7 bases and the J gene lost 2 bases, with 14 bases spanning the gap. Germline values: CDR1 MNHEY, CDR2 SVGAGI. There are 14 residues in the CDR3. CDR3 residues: CASKQGHSQETQYF. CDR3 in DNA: TGTGCCAGCAAACAGGGACACTCTCAAGAGACCCAGTACTTC.

CDR3 residues: CASSFGQGFYGYTF. The CDR3 nucleotides are TGTGCCAGCAGCTTTGGACAGGGTTTCTATGGCTACACCTTC. The chain is built from TRBV11-2 and TRBJ1-2; 8 nucleotides match TRBD1. This CDR3 has 14 amino acids. J gave up 4 bases and V 3 bases, and 4 bases lay outside the gene matches. Looked up from germline, CDR1 is SGHAT and CDR2 is FQNNGV.

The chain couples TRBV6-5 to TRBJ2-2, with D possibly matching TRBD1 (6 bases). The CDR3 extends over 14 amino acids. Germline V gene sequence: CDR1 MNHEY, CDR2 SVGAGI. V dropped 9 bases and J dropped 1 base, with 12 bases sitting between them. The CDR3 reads CASRIQGNTGELFF. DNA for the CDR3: TGTGCCAGTAGAATACAGGGGAACACCGGGGAGCTGTTTTTT.

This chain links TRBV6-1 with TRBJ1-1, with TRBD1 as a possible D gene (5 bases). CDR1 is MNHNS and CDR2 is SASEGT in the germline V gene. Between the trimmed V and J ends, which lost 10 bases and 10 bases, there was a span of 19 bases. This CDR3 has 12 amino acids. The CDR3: CANNADRGGAFF. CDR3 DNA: TGTGCCAACAACGCGGACCGCGGGGGAGCTTTCTTT.